These 19 T cell receptor beta chains originate from one sample sequenced in a study of technical replicates of blood from several donors. Data came from immunoSEQ multiplex PCR; TCRdb stores just in-frame clones and leaves some out. The sample has some 78,000 clones, 90% to 95% seen once; the top ten hold 0.26%. Specimen: T cells isolated from PBMCs. The receptor set was obtained from a human donor in good health.

V usage is TRBV4-1 and J usage is TRBJ1-2; 9 bases line up with TRBD1. The CDR3 covers 18 residues. Germline CDR1 MGHRA, CDR2 YSYEKL. The ends lost 2 bases at V and 5 bases at J; junction bases unmatched: 15. The CDR3: CASSQSSRSGGQGYGYTF. In DNA, the CDR3 is TGCGCCAGCAGCCAAAGTTCTCGATCCGGGGGACAGGGTTATGGCTACACCTTC.

The chain recombines TRBV5-4 with TRBJ2-5; 7 bases align to TRBD2. Germline V gene data show CDR1 as SGHNT and CDR2 as YYREEE (reference sequence). The CDR3 length is 12 residues. Trimming cost V 0 bases and J 13 bases; bases outside gene matches: 6. The CDR3 DNA reads TGTGCCAGCAGCTTGGAGGAGGGAGGGACGTACTTC. Its protein is CASSLEEGGTYF. The full variable domain, completed using reference TRBV5-4 and TRBJ2-5, is ETGVTQSPTHLIKTRGQQVTLRCSSQSGHNTVSWYQQALGQGPQFIFQYYREEENGRGNFPPRFSGLQFPNYSSELNVNALELDDSALYLCASSLEEGGTYFGPGTRLLVL.

CDR3 residues: CASTPTVKETQYF. CDR3 DNA sequence: TGTGCCAGCACCCCGACAGTTAAAGAGACCCAGTACTTC. J is TRBJ2-5 and V is TRBV7-9; perhaps TRBD1 as D (5 bases). The CDR3 consists of 13 residues. CDR1 and CDR2 (germline): SEHNR, FQNEAQ (reference sequence). V gave up 7 bases and J gave up 3 bases, with 12 bases separating them.

This chain joins TRBV30 and TRBJ1-2; D is uncertain. Trimming left V 0 bases short and J 7 bases short, with 18 bases between. The CDR3 extends over 15 amino acids. Germline CDR1 reads GTSNPN; CDR2 reads SVGIG (reference sequence). The CDR3 loop is CAWSVPLVVHRGYTF. The CDR3 bases are TGTGCCTGGAGTGTCCCATTAGTGGTCCATCGTGGCTACACCTTC. The variable domain in full, completed from reference TRBV30 and TRBJ1-2, reads SQTIHQWPATLVQPVGSPLSLECTVEGTSNPNLYWYRQAAGRGLQLLFYSVGIGQISSEVPQNLSASRPQDRQFILSSKKLLLSDSGFYLCAWSVPLVVHRGYTFGSGTRLTVV.

J is TRBJ2-7 and V is TRBV28; 12 nucleotides match TRBD2. The CDR3 spans 16 residues. The ends lost 3 bases at V and 0 bases at J; junction bases unmatched: 3. Germline loops: CDR1 MDHEN, CDR2 SYDVKM. The CDR3 reads CASSLTSGRISYEQYF. As DNA, the CDR3 is TGTGCCAGCAGTTTGACTAGCGGGAGAATCTCCTACGAGCAGTACTTC.

This clone was recorded a few times. The CDR3 protein is CSVEDFGGRPEAFF. CDR3 nucleotide sequence: TGCAGCGTTGAAGATTTTGGGGGCAGGCCTGAAGCTTTCTTT. The genes are TRBV29-1 and TRBJ1-1; TRBD1 might be the D (6 bases). The V and J ends lost 0 bases and 6 bases respectively, with 14 bases between them. The CDR3 is 14 amino acids. Germline CDR1 is SQVTM and CDR2 is ANQGSEA.

The chain combines TRBV6-5 with TRBJ2-1; the match to TRBD1 covers 7 bases. The CDR3 spans 16 residues. Germline V gives CDR1 MNHEY, CDR2 SVGAGI. Trimming took 0 bases from V and 8 from J; bases not matched to a gene: 10. This CDR3 is CASSYSMGDRDDEQFF. The CDR3, as DNA: TGTGCCAGCAGTTACTCGATGGGTGACAGGGACGATGAGCAGTTCTTC.

The V gene is TRBV6-6, the J gene TRBJ2-3, with 8 bases matching TRBD1. CDR3 size: 14 residues. Trimming cost V 6 bases and J 5 bases; bases outside gene matches: 7. Germline loops: CDR1 MNHNY, CDR2 SVGAGI (reference sequence). CDR3 DNA: TGTGCCAGCAGATATGGACAGGGTGAAGATACGCAGTATTTT. This translates into CASRYGQGEDTQYF.

In its sample, this clone was seen a few times. The chain carries TRBV7-8 and TRBJ1-1; TRBD1 is a possible D gene (6 bases). Germline V gene lookup returns CDR1 SGHVS and CDR2 FQNEAQ. The length of the CDR3 is 15 residues. V lost 5 bases, J lost 1 base, and 14 bases lay in between. The CDR3 here is CASSVTGRGNTEAFF. The DNA of the CDR3 is TGTGCCAGCAGCGTTACAGGGAGGGGGAACACTGAAGCTTTCTTT.

This clone was observed a few times. The chain carries TRBV30 and TRBJ1-3; tentative D call: TRBD1 (5 bases). Trimming shortened V by 2 bases and J by 0 bases, and 8 bases separated the two germline ends. The germline gives CDR1 GTSNPN, CDR2 SVGIG (reference sequence). There are 14 residues in the CDR3. Written as DNA, the CDR3 is TGTGCCTGGAGTAGACAGTTCTCTGGAAACACCATATATTTT. Translated, it gives CAWSRQFSGNTIYF.

The rearrangement links TRBV28 to TRBJ1-5, with TRBD1 as a possible D gene (6 bases). Trimming took 5 bases from V and 6 from J, leaving 17 bases between them. The CDR3 has 15 amino acids. Germline V gene sequence: CDR1 MDHEN, CDR2 SYDVKM. The DNA of the CDR3 is TGTGCCAGCAGTCCCCAACAGGGAAATCTTCAGCCCCAGCATTTT. This codes for CASSPQQGNLQPQHF.

The DNA for the CDR3 is TGTGCCAGCAGCCAATGGGTCGGGGTCACCGGGGAGCTGTTTTTT. This codes for CASSQWVGVTGELFF. V usage is TRBV14 and J usage is TRBJ2-2; TRBD2 might be the D (5 bases). V lost 2 bases, J lost 4 bases, and 11 bases lay in between. The CDR3 runs 15 residues. Germline lookup yields CDR1 SGHDN and CDR2 FVKESK.

In this sample, this clone turned up once. The chain uses TRBV30 and TRBJ1-2, with TRBD1 matching 9 bases. This CDR3 is 13 amino acids long. Germline V CDR1 and CDR2: GTSNPN, SVGIG (reference sequence). V trimming: 2 bases; J trimming: 6 bases; junction bases outside the gene matches: 4. CDR3 in amino acids: CAWSQQGANGYTF. The CDR3 bases are TGTGCCTGGAGTCAACAGGGGGCGAATGGCTACACCTTC.

The chain combines TRBV2 with TRBJ1-5, with D possibly matching TRBD1 (5 bases). Per the germline V gene, CDR1 is SNHLY and CDR2 is FYNNEI. Trimming took off 3 bases at V and 0 bases at J, with 9 bases between the two ends. The CDR3 has 15 residues. The CDR3 loop is CASSEGLTSNQPQHF. DNA for the CDR3: TGTGCCAGCAGTGAGGGGCTAACTAGCAATCAGCCCCAGCATTTT.

The chain carries TRBV19 and TRBJ1-5; D remains ambiguous. V was cut by 5 bases and J by 2 bases, with 7 bases left in between. Germline CDR1 is LNHDA and CDR2 is SQIVND (reference sequence). The CDR3 sequence is 13 residues long. Written as DNA, the CDR3 is TGTGCCAGTAGTTCCGGAGGCAATCAGCCCCAGCATTTT. It translates to CASSSGGNQPQHF.

The gene calls are TRBV6-1 and TRBJ2-5, with D tentatively TRBD2 (6 bases). Trimming pared 4 bases from V and 3 bases from J, leaving 9 bases between. CDR3 length: 13 residues. The V gene's germline CDR1 is MNHNS and CDR2 SASEGT. CDR3 sequence (DNA): TGTGCCAGCAGTGGAGCTAGCGAAGAGACCCAGTACTTC. Protein product: CASSGASEETQYF.

The chain recombines TRBV15 with TRBJ2-2, with TRBD2 identical over 12 bases. The germline V gene has CDR1 LNHNV and CDR2 YYDKDF (reference sequence). CDR3 length: 20 residues. The V and J ends lost 4 bases and 2 bases, in that order; junction bases with no gene match: 14. The CDR3 DNA sequence: TGTGCCACCAGCACCTTCCGTTTCACTAGCGGGGGGTCAAACACCGGGGAGCTGTTTTTT. It yields the protein CATSTFRFTSGGSNTGELFF.

This chain links TRBV30 with TRBJ2-3, with D possibly matching TRBD2 (6 bases). This CDR3 region has 16 residues. V lost 3 bases and J lost 0, with 16 bases in between. Germline values: CDR1 GTSNPN, CDR2 SVGIG (reference sequence). The CDR3 loop is CAWRAPKSGSTDTQYF. In nucleotides, the CDR3 is TGTGCCTGGAGGGCCCCGAAGAGCGGGAGCACAGATACGCAGTATTTT.

The rearrangement uses TRBV19 and TRBJ2-7; no clear D. Trimming left V 4 bases short and J 3 bases short, with 10 bases between. The CDR3 sequence is 13 residues long. Germline values: CDR1 LNHDA, CDR2 SQIVND (reference sequence). CDR3 DNA: TGTGCCAGTAGTAACAGCCCAGGCTACGAGCAGTACTTC. Translating it yields CASSNSPGYEQYF.